This is a list of T cell receptor beta chains from one sample in a study of blood T cell repertoires in COVID-19. Repertoires were generated with immunoSEQ multiplex PCR, while TCRdb's copy carries only in-frame clones and drops some. The sample lists about 74,000 clones; 80% to 90% were seen once. Input material: peripheral blood. These TCRs come from a man between 65 and 79 years old with acute or convalescent COVID-19. The CDR3 runs from the conserved cysteine through the conserved F or W. Fields, in order: J gene, clone size, V gene, CDR3 protein. Size values are once, few and many counts, or a class for expanded clones, and some rows have none.

TRBJ2-5,few,TRBV18,CASSQVSETQYF
TRBJ2-7,.,TRBV5-4,CASSSFGLAYEQYF
TRBJ2-2,.,TRBV30,CAGRTGTNTGELFF
TRBJ2-1,.,TRBV6-5,CASSFWAGGRNEQFF
TRBJ2-7,.,TRBV19,CASSIEGQGFHEQYF
TRBJ1-4,once,TRBV30,CAWAGVTNEKLFF
TRBJ2-1,.,TRBV5-4,CASSLRTSGSIEQFF
TRBJ1-2,.,TRBV6-5,CASSSQQGASYGYTF
TRBJ1-3,.,TRBV25-1,CASSDRGAGNTIYF
TRBJ1-3,.,TRBV19,CASSMVTTHSGNTIYF
TRBJ2-5,once,TRBV5-4,CASRPRSGETQYF
TRBJ2-1,.,TRBV9,CASSVWGGGNEQFF
TRBJ2-7,.,TRBV19,CASSPTFRVEQYF